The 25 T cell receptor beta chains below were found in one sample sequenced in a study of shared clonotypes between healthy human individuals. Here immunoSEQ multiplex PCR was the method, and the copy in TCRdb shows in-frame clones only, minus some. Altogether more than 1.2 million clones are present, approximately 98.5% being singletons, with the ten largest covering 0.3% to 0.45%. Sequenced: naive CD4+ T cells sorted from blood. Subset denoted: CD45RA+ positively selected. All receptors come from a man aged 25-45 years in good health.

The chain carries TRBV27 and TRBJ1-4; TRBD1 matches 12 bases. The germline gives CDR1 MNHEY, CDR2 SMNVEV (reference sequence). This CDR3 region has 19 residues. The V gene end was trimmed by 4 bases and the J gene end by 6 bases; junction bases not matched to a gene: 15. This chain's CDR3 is CASSSQRGGTGGLDEKLFF. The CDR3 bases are TGTGCCAGCAGTTCCCAGCGGGGCGGGACAGGGGGCTTAGATGAAAAACTGTTTTTT.

CDR3 protein: CASSLPPGGGETQYF. CDR3 DNA: TGTGCCAGCAGCCTTCCCCCCGGGGGCGGTGAGACCCAGTACTTC. The J gene is TRBJ2-5, the V gene TRBV6-5, with D possibly being TRBD1 or TRBD2 (6 bases each). V shed 6 bases and J shed 5 bases, with 19 bases lying between them. This CDR3 contains 15 residues. Germline V gives CDR1 MNHEY, CDR2 SVGAGI.

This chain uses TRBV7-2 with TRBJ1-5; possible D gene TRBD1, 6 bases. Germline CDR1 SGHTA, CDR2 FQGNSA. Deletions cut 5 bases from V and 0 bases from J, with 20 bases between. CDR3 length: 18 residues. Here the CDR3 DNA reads TGTGCCAGCAGCCCTGGACCAGGGGTCGGTCATAGCAATCAGCCCCAGCATTTT. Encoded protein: CASSPGPGVGHSNQPQHF.

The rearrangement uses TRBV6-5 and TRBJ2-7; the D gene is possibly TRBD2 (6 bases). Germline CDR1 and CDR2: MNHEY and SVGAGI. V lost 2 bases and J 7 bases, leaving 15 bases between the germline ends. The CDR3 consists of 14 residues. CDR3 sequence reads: CASSYPGRQLEQYF. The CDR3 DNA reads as TGTGCCAGCAGTTACCCCGGGAGACAGTTAGAGCAGTACTTC.

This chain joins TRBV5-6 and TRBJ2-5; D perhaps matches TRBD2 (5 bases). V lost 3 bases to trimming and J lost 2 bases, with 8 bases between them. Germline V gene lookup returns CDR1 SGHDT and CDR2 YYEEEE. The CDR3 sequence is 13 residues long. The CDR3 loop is CASSYVAQETQYF. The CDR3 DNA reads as TGTGCCAGCAGCTACGTAGCGCAAGAGACCCAGTACTTC.

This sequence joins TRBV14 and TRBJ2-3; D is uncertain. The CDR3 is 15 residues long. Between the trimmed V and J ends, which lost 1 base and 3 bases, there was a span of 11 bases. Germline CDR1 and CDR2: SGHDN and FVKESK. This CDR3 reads CASSQGHPLTDTQYF. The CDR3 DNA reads TGTGCCAGCAGCCAAGGGCACCCTTTAACAGATACGCAGTATTTT. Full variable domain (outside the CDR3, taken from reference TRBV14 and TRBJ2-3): EAGVTQFPSHSVIEKGQTVTLRCDPISGHDNLYWYRRVMGKEIKFLLHFVKESKQDESGMPNNRFLAERTGGTYSTLKVQPAELEDSGVYFCASSQGHPLTDTQYFGPGTRLTVL.

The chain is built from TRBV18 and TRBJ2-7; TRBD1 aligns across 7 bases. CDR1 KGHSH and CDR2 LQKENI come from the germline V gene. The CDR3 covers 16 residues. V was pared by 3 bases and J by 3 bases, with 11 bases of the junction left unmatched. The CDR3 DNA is TGTGCCAGCTCACCCTTCCGACAGGGCAGCGGCTACGAGCAGTACTTC. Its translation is CASSPFRQGSGYEQYF. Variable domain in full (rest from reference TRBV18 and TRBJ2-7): NAGVMQNPRHLVRRRGQEARLRCSPMKGHSHVYWYRQLPEEGLKFMVYLQKENIIDESGMPKERFSAEFPKEGPSILRIQQVVRGDSAAYFCASSPFRQGSGYEQYFGPGTRLTVT.

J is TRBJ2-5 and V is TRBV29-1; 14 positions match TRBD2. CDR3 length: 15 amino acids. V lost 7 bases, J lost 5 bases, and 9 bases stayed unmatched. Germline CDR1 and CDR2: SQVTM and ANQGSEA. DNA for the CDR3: TGCAGCGGGCTGGGACTAGCGGGAGTCGTTGAGACCCAGTACTTC. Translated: CSGLGLAGVVETQYF.

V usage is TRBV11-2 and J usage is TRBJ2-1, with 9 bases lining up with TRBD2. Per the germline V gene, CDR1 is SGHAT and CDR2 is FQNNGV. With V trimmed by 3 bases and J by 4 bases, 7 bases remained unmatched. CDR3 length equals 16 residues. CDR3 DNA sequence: TGTGCCAGCAGCTTTTTTAGCGGGAGATCGTACAATGAGCAGTTCTTC. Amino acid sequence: CASSFFSGRSYNEQFF.

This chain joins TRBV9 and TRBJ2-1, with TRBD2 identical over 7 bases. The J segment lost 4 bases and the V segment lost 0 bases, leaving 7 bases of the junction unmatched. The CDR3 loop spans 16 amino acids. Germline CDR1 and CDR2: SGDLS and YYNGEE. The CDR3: CASSVGEGRTYNEQFF. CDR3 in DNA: TGTGCCAGCAGCGTAGGGGAGGGGAGAACGTACAATGAGCAGTTCTTC. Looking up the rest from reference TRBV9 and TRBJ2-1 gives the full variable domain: DSGVTQTPKHLITATGQRVTLRCSPRSGDLSVYWYQQSLDQGLQFLIQYYNGEERAKGNILERFSAQQFPDLHSELNLSSLELGDSALYFCASSVGEGRTYNEQFFGPGTRLTVL.

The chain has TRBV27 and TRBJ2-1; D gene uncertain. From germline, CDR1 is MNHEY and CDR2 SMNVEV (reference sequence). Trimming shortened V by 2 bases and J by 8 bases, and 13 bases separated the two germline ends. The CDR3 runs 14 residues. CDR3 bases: TGTGCCAGCAGTTTAAGGGCACTTGTGGATGAGCAGTTCTTC. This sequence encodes CASSLRALVDEQFF.

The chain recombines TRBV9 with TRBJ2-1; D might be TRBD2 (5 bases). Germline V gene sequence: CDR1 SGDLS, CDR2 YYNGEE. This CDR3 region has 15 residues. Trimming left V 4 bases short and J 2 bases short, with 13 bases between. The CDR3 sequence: CASSTDWLTYNEQFF. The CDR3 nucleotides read TGTGCCAGCAGCACGGACTGGTTGACCTACAATGAGCAGTTCTTC. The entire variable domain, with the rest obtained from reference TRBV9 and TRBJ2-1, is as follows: DSGVTQTPKHLITATGQRVTLRCSPRSGDLSVYWYQQSLDQGLQFLIQYYNGEERAKGNILERFSAQQFPDLHSELNLSSLELGDSALYFCASSTDWLTYNEQFFGPGTRLTVL.

The CDR3 is CASSLTDLTIYF. The CDR3 nucleotides are TGTGCCAGCAGTTTGACGGATCTAACCATATATTTT. The chain is built from TRBV28 and TRBJ1-3; D unresolved. V was pared by 3 bases and J by 10 bases, with 10 bases between. Germline CDR1 is MDHEN and CDR2 is SYDVKM. The CDR3 runs 12 residues.

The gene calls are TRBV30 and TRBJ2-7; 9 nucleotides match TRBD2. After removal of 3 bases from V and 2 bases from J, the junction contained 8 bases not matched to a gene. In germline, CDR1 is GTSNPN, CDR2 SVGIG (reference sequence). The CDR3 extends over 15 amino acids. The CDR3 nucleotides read TGTGCCTGGAGCTCGCTAGCGGGATGGGCCTACGAGCAGTACTTC. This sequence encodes CAWSSLAGWAYEQYF.

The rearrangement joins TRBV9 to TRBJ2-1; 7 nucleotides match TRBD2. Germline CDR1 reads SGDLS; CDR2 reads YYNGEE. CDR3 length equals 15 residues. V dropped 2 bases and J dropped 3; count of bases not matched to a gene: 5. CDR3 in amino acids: CASSVVGGFYNEQFF. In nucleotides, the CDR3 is TGTGCCAGCAGCGTTGTGGGGGGGTTCTACAATGAGCAGTTCTTC.

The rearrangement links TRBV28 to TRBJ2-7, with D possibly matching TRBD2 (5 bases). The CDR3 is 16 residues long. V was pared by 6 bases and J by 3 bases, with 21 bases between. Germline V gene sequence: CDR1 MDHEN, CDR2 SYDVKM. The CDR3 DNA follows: TGTGCCAGCAGCTTACTAGGTGAGATTAGCAACTACGAGCAGTACTTC. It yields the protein CASSLLGEISNYEQYF.

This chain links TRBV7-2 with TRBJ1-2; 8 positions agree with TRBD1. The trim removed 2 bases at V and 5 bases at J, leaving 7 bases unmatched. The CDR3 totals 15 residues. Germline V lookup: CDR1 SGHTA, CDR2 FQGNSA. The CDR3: CASSLTAGTGYGYTF. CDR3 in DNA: TGTGCCAGCAGCTTAACCGCCGGGACAGGATATGGCTACACCTTC.

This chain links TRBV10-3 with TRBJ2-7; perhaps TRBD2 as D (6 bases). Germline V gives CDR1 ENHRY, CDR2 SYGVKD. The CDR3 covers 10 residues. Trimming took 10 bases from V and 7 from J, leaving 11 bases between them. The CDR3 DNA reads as TGTGCCACCGGGACTGAGGAGCAGTACTTC. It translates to CATGTEEQYF.

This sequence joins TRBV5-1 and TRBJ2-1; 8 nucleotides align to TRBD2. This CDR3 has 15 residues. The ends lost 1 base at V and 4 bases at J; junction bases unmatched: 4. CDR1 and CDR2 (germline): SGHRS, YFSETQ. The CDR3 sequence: CASSLSASGYNEQFF. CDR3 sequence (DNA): TGCGCCAGCAGCTTGTCGGCTAGCGGGTACAATGAGCAGTTCTTC.

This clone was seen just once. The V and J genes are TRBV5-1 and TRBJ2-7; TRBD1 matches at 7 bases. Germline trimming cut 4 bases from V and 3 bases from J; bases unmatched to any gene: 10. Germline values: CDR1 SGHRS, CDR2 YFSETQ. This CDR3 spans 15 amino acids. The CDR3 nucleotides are TGCGCCAGCAGCCAACAGGGGACGCCTCTCTACGAGCAGTACTTC. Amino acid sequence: CASSQQGTPLYEQYF.

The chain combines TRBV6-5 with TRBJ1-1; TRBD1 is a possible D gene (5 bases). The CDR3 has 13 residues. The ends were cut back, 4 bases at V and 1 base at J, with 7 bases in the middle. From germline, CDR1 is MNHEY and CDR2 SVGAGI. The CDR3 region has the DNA TGTGCCAGCAGTTCCAGGGAGAACACTGAAGCTTTCTTT. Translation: CASSSRENTEAFF.

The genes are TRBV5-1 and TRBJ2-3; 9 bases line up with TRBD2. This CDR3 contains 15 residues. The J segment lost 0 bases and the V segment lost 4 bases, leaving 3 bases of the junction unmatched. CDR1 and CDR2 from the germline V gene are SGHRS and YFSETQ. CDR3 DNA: TGCGCCAGCAGCCCCAGCGGGAGGAGCACAGATACGCAGTATTTT. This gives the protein CASSPSGRSTDTQYF. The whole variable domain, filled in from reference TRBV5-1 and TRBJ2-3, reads KAGVTQTPRYLIKTRGQQVTLSCSPISGHRSVSWYQQTPGQGLQFLFEYFSETQRNKGNFPGRFSGRQFSNSRSEMNVSTLELGDSALYLCASSPSGRSTDTQYFGPGTRLTVL.

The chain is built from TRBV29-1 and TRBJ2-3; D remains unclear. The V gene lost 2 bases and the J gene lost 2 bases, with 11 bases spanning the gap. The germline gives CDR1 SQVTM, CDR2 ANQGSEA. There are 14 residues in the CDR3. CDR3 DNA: TGCAGCGTTGAACCTCCTGGAAACACAGATACGCAGTATTTT. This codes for CSVEPPGNTDTQYF.

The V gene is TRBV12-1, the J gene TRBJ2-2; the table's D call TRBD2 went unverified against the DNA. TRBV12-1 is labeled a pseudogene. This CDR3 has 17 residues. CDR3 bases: TGTGCCAGCAGCTTTACTAGCGAGGGTCCCAACGCCGGGGAGCTGTTTTTT. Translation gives CASSFTSEGPNAGELFF.

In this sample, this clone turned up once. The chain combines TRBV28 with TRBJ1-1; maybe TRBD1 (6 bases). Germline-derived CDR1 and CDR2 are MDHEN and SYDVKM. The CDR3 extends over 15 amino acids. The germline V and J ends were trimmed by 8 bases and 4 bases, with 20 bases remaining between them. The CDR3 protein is CASCGSGEGVTEAFF. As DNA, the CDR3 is TGTGCCAGCTGTGGATCAGGGGAAGGTGTCACTGAAGCTTTCTTT.